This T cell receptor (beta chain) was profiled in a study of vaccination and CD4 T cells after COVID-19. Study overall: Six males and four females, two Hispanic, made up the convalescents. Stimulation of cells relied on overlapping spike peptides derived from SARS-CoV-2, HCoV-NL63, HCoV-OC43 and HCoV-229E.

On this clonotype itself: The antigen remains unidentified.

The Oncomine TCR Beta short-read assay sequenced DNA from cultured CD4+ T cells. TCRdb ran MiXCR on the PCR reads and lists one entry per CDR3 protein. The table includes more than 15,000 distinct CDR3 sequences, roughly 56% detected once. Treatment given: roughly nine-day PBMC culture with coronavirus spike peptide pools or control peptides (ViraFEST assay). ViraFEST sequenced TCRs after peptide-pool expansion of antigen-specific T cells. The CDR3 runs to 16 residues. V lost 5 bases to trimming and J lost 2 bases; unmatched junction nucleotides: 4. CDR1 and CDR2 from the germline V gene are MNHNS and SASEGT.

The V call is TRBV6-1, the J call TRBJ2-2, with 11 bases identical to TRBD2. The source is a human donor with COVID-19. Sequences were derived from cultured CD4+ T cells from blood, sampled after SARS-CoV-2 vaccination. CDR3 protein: CASSPSGGFNTGELFF. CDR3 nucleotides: TGTGCCAGCAGTCCTAGCGGGGGGTTTAACACCGGGGAGCTGTTTTTT.